This T cell receptor beta chain comes out of a study of blood T cell repertoires in COVID-19. Whole-study context: Both acute and convalescent COVID-19 samples were obtained from the United States, Italy and Spain. The cDNA or gDNA used as material had been derived from T cells, B-cell-depleted T cells, or PBMCs.

Germline CDR1 and CDR2: SGHTA and FQGNSA. The CDR3 sequence is 16 residues long. Between the trimmed V and J ends, which lost 1 base and 3 bases, there was a span of 12 bases. In the original workflow: Reference gene primer amplification gave estimated nucleated cell counts. The repertoire was sequenced with immunoSEQ multiplex PCR; TCRdb's copy has only in-frame clones and lacks some. The V and J calls and the clone size are those of that table, but D and trimming were determined from the DNA. The data show some 250,000 clones, around 90% seen once. The chain employs TRBV7-2 and TRBJ1-4; D possibly corresponds to TRBD1 (6 bases). The sequenced sample consisted of peripheral blood. The source is a woman younger than 45 with acute or convalescent COVID-19. Here the CDR3 DNA reads TGTGCCAGCAGCTTAGGGCAGGGGTATCCTAATGAAAAACTGTTTTTT. Translation: CASSLGQGYPNEKLFF.